This TCR beta chain was documented in a study of cytomegalovirus exposure and HLA in healthy donors. The CDR3 is 17 amino acids. Germline CDR1 reads SGHRS; CDR2 reads YFSETQ. V shed 5 bases and J 4 bases; nucleotides not matched to a gene: 14. The PCR had 60 Vbeta and 13 Jbeta primers. Clones were sequenced by immunoSEQ multiplex PCR, and TCRdb holds only the in-frame ones, with some missing. The sample yields around 200,000 clones, roughly 80% seen once. Healthy people donating bone marrow made up the donors. Turning to this clone: What it recognizes is unknown.

Study-level results: It was 150 or so TCR beta chains that were listed as cytomegalovirus-associated.

Sample: PBMCs. The genes are TRBV5-1 and TRBJ1-1, with 10 bases that match TRBD1. The source is a girl aged 2-10 years in good health and CMV-seronegative. Written as DNA, the CDR3 is TGCGCCAGCAGTCGGGACAGGGGTGCCGACATTTCCACTGAAGCTTTCTTT. The encoded protein is CASSRDRGADISTEAFF.